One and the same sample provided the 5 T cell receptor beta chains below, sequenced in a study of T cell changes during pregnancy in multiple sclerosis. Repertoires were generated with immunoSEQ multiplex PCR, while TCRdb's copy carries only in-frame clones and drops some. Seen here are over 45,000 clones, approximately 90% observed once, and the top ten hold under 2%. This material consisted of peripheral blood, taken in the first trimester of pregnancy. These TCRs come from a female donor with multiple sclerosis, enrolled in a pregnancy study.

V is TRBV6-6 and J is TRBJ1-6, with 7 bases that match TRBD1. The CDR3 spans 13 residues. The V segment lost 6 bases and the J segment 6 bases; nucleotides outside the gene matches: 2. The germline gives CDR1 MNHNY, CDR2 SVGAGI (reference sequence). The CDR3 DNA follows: TGTGCCAGCAGCGACAGGGTTAATTCACCCCTCCACTTT. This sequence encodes CASSDRVNSPLHF.

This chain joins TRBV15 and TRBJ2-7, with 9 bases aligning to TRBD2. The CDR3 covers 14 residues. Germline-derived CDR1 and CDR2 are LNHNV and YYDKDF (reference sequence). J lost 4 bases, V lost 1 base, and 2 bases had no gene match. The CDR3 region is CATSRGGGEYEQYF. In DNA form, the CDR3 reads TGTGCCACCAGCAGAGGCGGGGGGGAATACGAGCAGTACTTC.

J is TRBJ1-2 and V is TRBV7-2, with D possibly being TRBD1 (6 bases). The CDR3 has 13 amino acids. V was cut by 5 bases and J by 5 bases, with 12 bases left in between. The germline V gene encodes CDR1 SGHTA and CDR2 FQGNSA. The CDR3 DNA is TGTGCCAGCAGCCTCGACAGGCGATATGGCTACACCTTC. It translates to CASSLDRRYGYTF.

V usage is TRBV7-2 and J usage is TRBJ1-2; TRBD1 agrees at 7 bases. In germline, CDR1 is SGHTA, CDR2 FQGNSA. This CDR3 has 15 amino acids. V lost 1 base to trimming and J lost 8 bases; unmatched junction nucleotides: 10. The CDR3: CASSLVGQNLLGYTF. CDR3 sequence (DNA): TGTGCCAGCAGCTTAGTGGGACAGAACCTCTTGGGCTACACCTTC.

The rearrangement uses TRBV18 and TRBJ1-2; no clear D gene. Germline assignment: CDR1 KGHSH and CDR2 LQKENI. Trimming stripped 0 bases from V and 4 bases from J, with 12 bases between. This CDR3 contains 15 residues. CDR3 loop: CASSPPSPGTYGYTF. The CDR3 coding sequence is TGTGCCAGCTCACCACCGTCCCCGGGAACCTATGGCTACACCTTC.